These 16 T cell receptor beta chains came from one sample sequenced in a study of cytomegalovirus exposure and HLA in healthy donors (dated by TCRdb to about 2017). The protocol used for the library was the immunoSEQ multiplex PCR assay. A mixture of 60 forward primers for TCR Vbeta segments and 13 reverse primers for TCR Jbeta segments was used in the multiplex PCR. This is the immuneACCESS table as TCRdb keeps it, with only in-frame sequences that have V and J called. A part of the clones is gone; compared with another copy, unresolved V genes explain less than half, and the rest is unexplained. Here the sample has some 150,000 clones; less than 85% occur a single time. The ten top clones hold under 8% of the sample. The specimen sequenced was PBMCs. These receptor sequences come from a woman aged 45-60 years in good health and CMV-seropositive.

The CDR3 spells CAWSVAGFEQYF. The CDR3 nucleotides are TGTGCCTGGAGTGTAGCAGGGTTCGAGCAGTACTTC. The chain employs TRBV30 and TRBJ2-7; D is perhaps TRBD1 (5 bases). The CDR3 is 12 amino acids. The V and J ends lost 0 bases and 6 bases respectively, with 9 bases between them. Per germline, CDR1 GTSNPN and CDR2 SVGIG (reference sequence). The full variable domain, completed using reference TRBV30 and TRBJ2-7, is SQTIHQWPATLVQPVGSPLSLECTVEGTSNPNLYWYRQAAGRGLQLLFYSVGIGQISSEVPQNLSASRPQDRQFILSSKKLLLSDSGFYLCAWSVAGFEQYFGPGTRLTVT.

The V gene is TRBV15, the J gene TRBJ1-4; no definite D call. This CDR3 contains 13 residues. V was trimmed by 4 bases and J by 8 bases, leaving 11 bases between them. CDR1 LNHNV and CDR2 YYDKDF come from the germline V gene (reference sequence). The CDR3 DNA follows: TGTGCCACCAGCATTGAGTTCAGGGAAAAACTGTTTTTT. This gives the protein CATSIEFREKLFF.

The chain is built from TRBV7-2 and TRBJ1-5; maybe TRBD1 (6 bases). The germline V and J ends were trimmed by 1 base and 0 bases, with 7 bases remaining between them. Germline CDR1 reads SGHTA; CDR2 reads FQGNSA. This CDR3 is 15 amino acids long. The CDR3 protein is CASSLGGHSNQPQHF. The DNA for the CDR3 is TGTGCCAGCAGCTTAGGGGGGCATAGCAATCAGCCCCAGCATTTT.

V gene TRBV7-2 combines with J gene TRBJ2-1; D perhaps matches TRBD2 (7 bases). The germline gives CDR1 SGHTA, CDR2 FQGNSA. Trimming stripped 1 base from V and 8 bases from J, with 15 bases between. This CDR3 contains 15 residues. This CDR3 reads CASSLGEGGPYEQFF. CDR3 bases: TGTGCCAGCAGCTTAGGTGAGGGGGGGCCCTATGAGCAGTTCTTC.

This clone was recorded once. This rearrangement joins TRBV15 to TRBJ2-6, with a possible D match to TRBD1 (6 bases). Germline V gene sequence: CDR1 LNHNV, CDR2 YYDKDF (reference sequence). V was clipped by 2 bases and J by 4 bases, with 18 bases between them. The CDR3 is 18 residues long. Here the CDR3 reads CATSRNVLQGSGANVLTF. CDR3 nucleotide sequence: TGTGCCACCAGCAGAAACGTATTACAGGGTTCGGGGGCCAACGTCCTGACTTTC.

The chain uses TRBV4-2 and TRBJ2-7; D not resolved. V lost 1 base, J lost 1 base, and 5 bases lay in between. The CDR3 has 13 amino acids. Germline CDR1 reads LGHNA; CDR2 reads YNFKEQ. CDR3 DNA: TGTGCCAGCAGCCAAGCTATATCCTACGAGCAGTACTTC. It yields the protein CASSQAISYEQYF.

This clone was observed a handful of times. The CDR3 DNA reads TGTGCCAGCAGCAAGACCCCTAGCGGGGGCGGAGATACGCAGTATTTT. The encoded protein is CASSKTPSGGGDTQYF. The chain is built from TRBV21-1 and TRBJ2-3; the table's D call of TRBD2 was not tested on the DNA. TRBV21-1 is described as a pseudogene. The CDR3 loop spans 16 amino acids.

The chain couples TRBV7-9 to TRBJ2-7; a weak D match, TRBD1 (5 bases). The V end was cut by 6 bases, the J end by 2 bases, with 11 bases between. This CDR3 spans 13 amino acids. CDR1 and CDR2 (germline): SEHNR, FQNEAQ (reference sequence). DNA for the CDR3: TGTGCCAGCAGTCCCCTAGGGGCCTACGAGCAGTACTTC. Protein product: CASSPLGAYEQYF.

The V call is TRBV5-4, the J call TRBJ1-1; 7 nucleotides match TRBD1. In germline, CDR1 is SGHNT, CDR2 YYREEE (reference sequence). The V segment lost 4 bases and the J segment 0 bases; nucleotides outside the gene matches: 6. The CDR3 is 15 residues long. DNA for the CDR3: TGTGCCAGCAGCCCCAGGACAGGAGTGAACACTGAAGCTTTCTTT. Encoded protein: CASSPRTGVNTEAFF.

This clone was seen just once. This chain links TRBV7-6 with TRBJ1-2, with TRBD1 identical over 9 bases. The V gene's germline CDR1 is SGHVS and CDR2 FNYEAQ. Germline trimming cut 5 bases from V and 6 bases from J; bases unmatched to any gene: 13. CDR3 length equals 16 residues. The CDR3 loop reads CASSDRPNRGQDGYTF. CDR3 DNA: TGTGCCAGCAGCGATCGTCCTAACAGGGGGCAAGATGGCTACACCTTC.

The V gene is TRBV27, the J gene TRBJ2-1, with D unclear. The CDR3 is 15 residues long. Trimming took off 3 bases at V and 0 bases at J, with 9 bases between the two ends. The germline V gene has CDR1 MNHEY and CDR2 SMNVEV (reference sequence). The CDR3 protein is CASSFAGYSYNEQFF. The CDR3 DNA reads as TGTGCCAGCAGTTTCGCCGGGTACTCCTACAATGAGCAGTTCTTC.

The rearrangement joins TRBV6-5 to TRBJ1-5; D gene ambiguous. The CDR3 runs to 15 residues. Trimming left V 8 bases short and J 1 base short, with 15 bases between. Germline lookup yields CDR1 MNHEY and CDR2 SVGAGI. The CDR3 region is CASGPVPMSNQPQHF. The CDR3 region has the DNA TGTGCCAGCGGTCCGGTCCCGATGAGCAATCAGCCCCAGCATTTT.

The chain combines TRBV4-1 with TRBJ1-1; 10 positions match TRBD1. V shed 1 base, J shed 10 bases, and the junction held 9 bases outside the gene matches. Germline V gene sequence: CDR1 MGHRA, CDR2 YSYEKL. The CDR3 consists of 15 residues. DNA of the CDR3: TGCGCCAGCAGCCAAGCAATGTCGGGGACAGGGGTAGCTTTCTTT. Protein: CASSQAMSGTGVAFF.

The rearrangement uses TRBV6-1 and TRBJ2-7; 7 bases are a match to TRBD1. V lost 4 bases, J lost 0 bases, and 6 bases stayed unmatched. Germline V gene sequence: CDR1 MNHNS, CDR2 SASEGT. The CDR3 covers 15 residues. CDR3 amino acids: CASSVQGVLSYEQYF. DNA for the CDR3: TGTGCCAGCAGTGTCCAGGGGGTTCTCTCCTACGAGCAGTACTTC.

The chain employs TRBV6-5 and TRBJ2-1; D remains ambiguous. Germline assignment: CDR1 MNHEY and CDR2 SVGAGI. The CDR3 length is 13 residues. Trimming left V 0 bases short and J 5 bases short, with 5 bases between. CDR3 nucleotide sequence: TGTGCCAGCAGTTACTCGGAGAACAATGAGCAGTTCTTC. Amino acids: CASSYSENNEQFF.

This chain connects TRBV14 to TRBJ1-6; D is unclear. CDR1 is SGHDN and CDR2 is FVKESK in the germline V gene. The CDR3 covers 13 residues. Trimming took 4 bases from V and 10 from J, leaving 11 bases between them. The CDR3 spells CASSPAGYSPLHF. Written as DNA, the CDR3 is TGTGCCAGCAGCCCGGCGGGGTACTCACCCCTCCACTTT. The variable domain in full, completed from reference TRBV14 and TRBJ1-6, reads EAGVTQFPSHSVIEKGQTVTLRCDPISGHDNLYWYRRVMGKEIKFLLHFVKESKQDESGMPNNRFLAERTGGTYSTLKVQPAELEDSGVYFCASSPAGYSPLHFGNGTRLTVT.